These T cell receptor beta chains were read from a single sample in a study of HIV-infected patients and healthy controls. TCRdb reprocessed the 5' RACE reads via MiXCR and lists one record per CDR3 protein. The sample includes under 6,500 distinct CDR3 sequences, around 25% of them seen just once. The source was blood, collected before antiretroviral therapy. Source of these receptors: an adult with HIV infection. Both conserved end residues are part of each CDR3. A D gene is named only where the DNA matches it firmly. Clone sizes are given selectively: once, few, many, or a class where the clone is expanded.

TRBV7-9	-	many	TRBJ2-1	CASSPRGGRSYNEQFF
TRBV12-3/TRBV12-4	TRBD1	-	TRBJ2-1	CASSLGDSKQFF
TRBV6-2/TRBV6-3	-	few	TRBJ2-2	CASSPQQNTGELFF
TRBV4-1	TRBD2	many	TRBJ2-1	CASSQGRLAGAYNEQFF
TRBV5-4	TRBD1	many	TRBJ1-1	CASSSGRDRVRAEAFF
TRBV19	-	-	TRBJ1-5	CASMDRPYSNQPQHF
TRBV2	TRBD1	medium-sized	TRBJ2-5	CARSGTGWMGETQYF
TRBV27	-	many	TRBJ1-2	CASSPTLPLTGFVGYTF
TRBV20-1	TRBD1	-	TRBJ1-6	CSARDSLQGQNHHF
TRBV5-1	-	-	TRBJ2-7	CASSLEPAGNYEQYF
TRBV4-1	TRBD2	-	TRBJ2-1	CASSQDPGTIVYNEQFF
TRBV11-2	TRBD1	-	TRBJ2-7	CASSLVGGQPRNEQYF
TRBV4-1	-	hyperexpanded	TRBJ1-1	CASSRPGGTEAFF
TRBV14	TRBD1	medium-sized	TRBJ1-1	CASSHRTGDTEAFF
TRBV12-3/TRBV12-4	TRBD2	many	TRBJ2-7	CASSWKRGSEQYF
TRBV6-2/TRBV6-3	-	many	TRBJ2-2	CASTLTGELFF
TRBV7-9	TRBD1	many	TRBJ2-5	CASSSGQGRTQYF
TRBV10-3	-	once	TRBJ2-7	CAISEAERAYEQYF
TRBV13	-	medium-sized	TRBJ1-2	CASSYTDRRLYGYTF
TRBV6-6	TRBD1	many	TRBJ2-1	CASSPKPGTGRDNEQFF
TRBV6-1	-	-	TRBJ2-1	CASSVDRLRGFDQFF
TRBV14	-	few	TRBJ1-1	CASSQSQEMNTEAFF
TRBV7-9	TRBD2	once	TRBJ2-1	CASSPKTSGRMDEQFF
TRBV10-2	-	many	TRBJ1-1	CASSEGASWNTEAFF
TRBV29-1	-	-	TRBJ1-1	CSGNSEDTEAFF
TRBV18	-	medium-sized	TRBJ1-1	CASSPPIQGLNTEAFF
TRBV10-3	TRBD2	once	TRBJ2-3	CPISETGLDRLGGTDTQYF
TRBV19	-	-	TRBJ1-5	CASSMGGPGSNQPQHF
TRBV6-2/TRBV6-3	-	-	TRBJ2-5	CASSLADWYQETQYF
TRBV5-1	TRBD1	many	TRBJ2-1	CASRPEPGQFYNEQFF